This T cell receptor (beta chain) originates from a study of blood T cell repertoires in COVID-19. Study in general: The United States, Italy and Spain provided the acute and convalescent COVID-19 samples. From T cells, B-cell-depleted T cells, or PBMCs came the material, which was cDNA or gDNA.

Original data processing: Amplification of reference gene primers provided the estimated nucleated cell counts. Assay: immunoSEQ multiplex PCR; the TCRdb copy retains only in-frame clones and omits some. Clone size and V and J calls were adopted from that table, with D and trimming inferred from the DNA. This table holds fewer than 150,000 clones, 75% to 85% found once. This CDR3 region has 14 residues. V lost 8 bases, J lost 3 bases, and 7 bases stayed unmatched. Germline V gives CDR1 SNHLY, CDR2 FYNNEI. The receptor was derived from a man older than 75 with acute or convalescent COVID-19. What was sequenced was peripheral blood. This chain links TRBV2 with TRBJ2-3, with 8 nucleotides matching TRBD1. CDR3 DNA sequence: TGTGCCAGCCGGACAGGGAGAGGGACAGATACGCAGTATTTT. It translates to CASRTGRGTDTQYF. The full variable domain, rest sourced from reference TRBV2 and TRBJ2-3, is EPEVTQTPSHQVTQMGQEVILRCVPISNHLYFYWYRQILGQKVEFLVSFYNNEISEKSEIFDDQFSVERPDGSNFTLKIRSTKLEDSAMYFCASRTGRGTDTQYFGPGTRLTVL.